These T cell receptor beta chains were read from a single sample in a study of OX40 agonist ivuxolimab in advanced cancers. TCRdb's table, derived via immunoSEQ multiplex PCR, lists solely in-frame clones and lacks some. The repertoire has 95,000 to 150,000 clones, 85% to 95% of them found once; the top ten carry 0.7% to 0.9%. This specimen consisted of CD4+ or CD8+ T cells sorted from blood, obtained in a trial of the OX40 agonist ivuxolimab. These receptors were obtained from an adult with an advanced solid tumor such as melanoma, head and neck, liver or kidney cancer. The CDR3 runs from the conserved cysteine through the conserved F or W. D genes are given only for firm matches. Clone size appears in some rows only: once, few, many, or a class for an expanded clone.

>TRBV29-1|15|TRBJ1-1|NA|NA
CSVLGGGGLTTEAFF
TGCAGCGTTTTGGGCGGCGGAGGGTTAACGACTGAAGCTTTCTTT
>TRBV18|12|TRBJ2-7|NA|NA
CASSPMAYEQYF
TGTGCCAGCTCACCAATGGCGTACGAGCAGTACTTC
>TRBV15|11|TRBJ2-7|once|NA
CATSRGYEQYF
TGTGCCACCAGCAGAGGCTACGAGCAGTACTTC
>TRBV28|14|TRBJ1-2|NA|NA
CASSVGQFNYGYTF
TGTGCCAGCAGTGTTGGACAGTTTAACTATGGCTACACCTTC
>TRBV7-2|16|TRBJ2-2|NA|NA
CASSLVGQPNTGELFF
TGTGCCAGCAGCTTAGTCGGCCAGCCAAACACCGGGGAGCTGTTTTTT
>TRBV29-1|14|TRBJ2-3|NA|NA
CSVEAGGGTDTQYF
TGCAGCGTTGAAGCGGGTGGAGGCACAGATACGCAGTATTTT
>TRBV7-9|13|TRBJ1-4|once|NA
CASSLGGNEKLFF
TGTGCCAGCAGCTTGGGGGGGAATGAAAAACTGTTTTTT
>TRBV18|16|TRBJ1-2|NA|TRBD1
CASSPGQGVPGYGYTF
TGTGCCAGCTCCCCGGGACAGGGGGTACCAGGCTATGGCTACACCTTC
>TRBV27|14|TRBJ2-1|NA|TRBD2
CASRLAGGFHEQFF
TGTGCCAGCAGACTAGCGGGAGGGTTCCATGAGCAGTTCTTC
>TRBV29-1|14|TRBJ2-1|NA|NA
CSVVGLGSYNEQFF
TGCAGCGTTGTTGGACTGGGATCCTACAATGAGCAGTTCTTC
>TRBV9|16|TRBJ2-1|NA|TRBD2
CASSRGTSGSYNEQFF
TGTGCCAGCAGCCGAGGGACTAGCGGGAGTTACAATGAGCAGTTCTTC
>TRBV10-3|15|TRBJ1-5|NA|NA
CAISESMVRDQPQHF
TGTGCCATCAGTGAGTCGATGGTCAGGGATCAGCCCCAGCATTTT
>TRBV5-6|14|TRBJ1-2|NA|NA
CASSLSGTPGGYTF
TGTGCCAGCAGCTTGTCGGGAACTCCTGGTGGCTACACCTTC
>TRBV4-2|18|TRBJ2-6|NA|TRBD1
CASSQVGQGLSGANVLTF
TGTGCCAGCAGCCAAGTGGGACAGGGCCTCTCTGGGGCCAACGTCCTGACTTTC
>TRBV7-9|13|TRBJ1-1|NA|TRBD1
CASSGQGNTEAFF
TGTGCCAGCAGTGGACAGGGGAACACTGAAGCTTTCTTT
>TRBV5-1|14|TRBJ2-3|NA|NA
CASSWGQSTDTQYF
TGCGCCAGCAGCTGGGGACAAAGCACAGATACGCAGTATTTT
>TRBV6-1|15|TRBJ1-2|NA|NA
CASSERVVEPYGYTF
TGTGCCAGCAGTGAACGGGTCGTAGAGCCCTATGGCTACACCTTC
>TRBV7-9|14|TRBJ2-2|NA|NA
CASSPTPGAGELFF
TGTGCCAGCAGCCCAACCCCGGGGGCCGGGGAGCTGTTTTTT
>TRBV2|13|TRBJ1-3|NA|NA
CASGGRAGNTIYF
TGTGCCAGCGGGGGAAGGGCTGGAAACACCATATATTTT
>TRBV6-1|14|TRBJ2-7|NA|NA
CASSEAGRLYEQYF
TGTGCCAGCAGTGAAGCTGGCAGGTTGTACGAGCAGTACTTC
>TRBV28|15|TRBJ2-3|NA|TRBD2
CALGRENVGTDTQYF
TGTGCCCTTGGGCGGGAGAATGTCGGCACAGATACGCAGTATTTT
>TRBV18|12|TRBJ1-1|NA|NA
CASSQGGTEAFF
TGTGCCAGCTCACAGGGGGGGACTGAAGCTTTCTTT